Listed below are T cell receptor beta chains from one sample, sequenced in a study of regulatory T cells in long-lasting Graves disease. One entry per CDR3 protein, called by TCRdb with MiXCR from the multiplex PCR reads. The sample comprises roughly 560,000 distinct CDR3 sequences, about 15% of which are singletons, and approximately 25% rests with the top ten. The same data also contributed to another study, on T cells in Graves' hyperthyroidism and ophthalmopathy.

The sample consisted of peripheral blood mononuclear cells (PBMCs), taken at new diagnosis, from a patient treated with antithyroid drugs. The receptors come from a woman aged 35-60 years with Graves disease. The CDR3 runs from the conserved cysteine through the conserved F or W. Each record gives: V gene, J gene, clone size, D gene, CDR3 DNA, CDR3 protein. D genes are given only for firm matches. Size tells how often a clone was seen (once, few, many) or the class of an expanded clone, and some rows leave it out.

>TRBV25-1|TRBJ1-1|few|TRBD1
TGTGCCAGCAGTGGAAGACAGGGGGCGAACACTGAAGCTTTCTTT
CASSGRQGANTEAFF
>TRBV15|TRBJ1-1|-|TRBD1
TGTGCCACCAGCAGAGATCCGACAGGGGTCACTGAAGCTTTCTTT
CATSRDPTGVTEAFF
>TRBV18|TRBJ1-5|many|-
TGTGCCAGCAGTCCCTCGGATCAGCCCCAGCATTTT
CASSPSDQPQHF
>TRBV7-6|TRBJ1-3|-|TRBD1
TGTGCCAGCAGCCAGACAGGGGGCGCTTATGGAAACACCATATATTTT
CASSQTGGAYGNTIYF
>TRBV5-1|TRBJ2-1|-|TRBD2
TGCGCCAGCAGCTTGGGGACTAGCGATCCTCGCCCCTACAATGAGCAGTTCTTC
CASSLGTSDPRPYNEQFF
>TRBV6-1|TRBJ2-1|-|TRBD2
TGTGCCAGCAGTGTGGGGGGACTAGCGGGCGCTTGGCAGTTCTTC
CASSVGGLAGAWQFF
>TRBV6-2/TRBV6-3|TRBJ1-2|-|TRBD1
TGTGCCAGCAGTTACCGGACAGGGGCGGTTTACTATGGCTACACCTTC
CASSYRTGAVYYGYTF
>TRBV20-1|TRBJ1-5|few|TRBD1
TGCAGTGCTAGAGATGATGGGGACAGGGTTCCTAAAGGCAATCAGCCCCAGCATTTT
CSARDDGDRVPKGNQPQHF
>TRBV7-9|TRBJ2-7|-|-
TGTGCCAGCATCCTTACCTCCGGGACGGCGTCCTACGAGCAGTACTTC
CASILTSGTASYEQYF
>TRBV10-2|TRBJ1-1|-|-
TGCGCCAGCAGTGAGATTGCCACTGAAGCTTTCTTT
CASSEIATEAFF
>TRBV7-8|TRBJ1-1|many|-
TGTGCCAGCAGCTTAGCGTCGGCAGGTTCGACTGAAGCTTTCTTT
CASSLASAGSTEAFF
>TRBV6-1|TRBJ1-1|-|TRBD1
TGTGCCAGCAGCAGGGGACAGGATAGCACTGAAGCTTTCTTT
CASSRGQDSTEAFF
>TRBV5-1|TRBJ1-6|-|TRBD1
TGCGCCAGCAGCGACAGGCGACAGGGGGGCGATTCACCCCTCCACTTT
CASSDRRQGGDSPLHF
>TRBV12-3/TRBV12-4|TRBJ2-7|many|TRBD1
TGTGCCAGCACCAAGGGGGCGTTGGAGTACGAGCAGTACTTC
CASTKGALEYEQYF
>TRBV9|TRBJ1-4|few|-
TGTGCCAGCAGCGTAGCCGGATTCACTAATGAAAAACTGTTTTTT
CASSVAGFTNEKLFF
>TRBV11-2|TRBJ2-5|many|TRBD2
TGTGCCAGCAGCTTAGACTCGACTAGCGGGGAGACCCAGTACTTC
CASSLDSTSGETQYF
>TRBV2|TRBJ1-1|-|-
TGTGCCAGCAGCGAGTCAGGGTACACTGAAGCTTTCTTT
CASSESGYTEAFF
>TRBV11-2|TRBJ2-5|few|TRBD2
TGCGCCAGCAGCCGCAGACTAGCGGGGGAAGAAGAGACCCAGTACTTC
CASSRRLAGEEETQYF
>TRBV5-6|TRBJ1-2|-|-
TGTGCCAGCAGCTTGCCCCAAAACTATGGCTACACCTTC
CASSLPQNYGYTF
>TRBV30|TRBJ1-2|few|TRBD1
TGTGCCTGGTCTCCCGGACAGGGCGGGTATGGCTACACCTTC
CAWSPGQGGYGYTF
>TRBV11-2|TRBJ2-3|-|-
-
CASSFGSGGTDTQYF
>TRBV10-3|TRBJ2-1|-|TRBD2
TGTGCCATCACCCCTTCCGGGGGGGCAAGCAATGAGCAGTTCTTC
CAITPSGGASNEQFF
>TRBV18|TRBJ2-2|many|TRBD1
TGTGCCAGCTCACCTCTGGACAGGGCGGCCGGGGAGCTGTTTTTT
CASSPLDRAAGELFF
>TRBV5-1|TRBJ2-7|-|TRBD2
TGCGCCAGCAGCCCCGGACTAGACCTCAACGAGCAGTACTTC
CASSPGLDLNEQYF
>TRBV4-1|TRBJ2-7|few|TRBD2
TGCGCCAGCAGAGGGGTGGCGGGGGACTACGAGCAGTACTTC
CASRGVAGDYEQYF
>TRBV2|TRBJ2-1|few|-
TGTGCCAGCAGGTGGTACAATGAGCAGTTCTTC
CASRWYNEQFF
>TRBV7-2|TRBJ1-4|few|-
TGTGCCAGCAGCGCAGCGGGCCGGGGAGAAAAACTGTTTTTT
CASSAAGRGEKLFF
>TRBV6-1|TRBJ2-7|many|TRBD1
TGTGCCAGCAGAAGAGGACAGGGAACCTACGAGCAGTACTTC
CASRRGQGTYEQYF
>TRBV20-1|TRBJ2-7|many|-
TGCAGTGCTAGTCCCCACGACAGGAAATTTAGGCTGTCCTACGAGCAGTACTTC
CSASPHDRKFRLSYEQYF
>TRBV6-1|TRBJ1-5|many|-
TGTGCCAGCATCGACAGGCGTAATCAGCCCCAGCATTTT
CASIDRRNQPQHF
>TRBV3-1|TRBJ1-1|few|-
TGTGCCAGCAGCCAAGAGCGCATCCACCCGGAAGCTTTCTTT
CASSQERIHPEAFF
>TRBV5-4|TRBJ2-7|-|-
TGTGCCAGCAGCCCCAGGGAGGTAGCCTACGAGCAGTACTTC
CASSPREVAYEQYF
>TRBV10-3|TRBJ2-3|-|-
TGTGCCATCAGTGGAATAGCCTCTAGCACAGATACGCAGTATTTT
CAISGIASSTDTQYF
>TRBV29-1|TRBJ1-5|-|TRBD1
TGCAGCGTAAAACCCGGGACAGGCAATCAGCCCCAGCATTTT
CSVKPGTGNQPQHF
>TRBV19|TRBJ2-2|-|-
TGTGCCAGTAGTTCGCGGGGGCTTAACACCGGGGAGCTGTTTTTT
CASSSRGLNTGELFF
>TRBV6-1|TRBJ1-6|few|-
TGTGCCAGCAGTGTATCGGACTCCTATAATTCACCCCTCCACTTT
CASSVSDSYNSPLHF
>TRBV7-9|TRBJ1-4|many|-
TGTGCCAGCAGCTTAGTGGTGTGGAGGTCTGGCAATGGAGAAAAACTGTTTTTT
CASSLVVWRSGNGEKLFF
>TRBV7-9|TRBJ2-3|-|TRBD2
TGTGCCAGCAGCTCCGCACGAGCGGGGGGAACAGATACGCAGTATTTT
CASSSARAGGTDTQYF
>TRBV12-3/TRBV12-4|TRBJ2-3|many|-
TGTGCCAGCAGTTTCCCCCAGGGTGATACGCAGTATTTT
CASSFPQGDTQYF
>TRBV7-2|TRBJ1-3|few|-
TGTGCCAGCAGCTTAGCCTCCGGGGGTTCTGGAAACACCATATATTTT
CASSLASGGSGNTIYF
>TRBV6-1|TRBJ1-2|once|TRBD1
TGTGCCAGCAGCCAAGCCAGGGACAGCGAATATGGCTACACCTTC
CASSQARDSEYGYTF
>TRBV5-1|TRBJ2-7|many|-
TGTGCCAGCAGCTTAGAGGGGGTCTACGAGCAGTACTTC
CASSLEGVYEQYF
>TRBV10-3|TRBJ1-6|-|-
TGTGCCATCAGTGAAGGGCAAACCCTCCACTTT
CAISEGQTLHF
>TRBV4-1|TRBJ1-2|-|-
TGCGCCAGCAGCCAAGGTGCGACAGAGAACTATGGCTACACCTTC
CASSQGATENYGYTF
>TRBV28|TRBJ1-1|many|-
TGTGCCAGCAGTTTGAGGGTTTCCACTGAAGCTTTCTTT
CASSLRVSTEAFF
>TRBV6-1|TRBJ1-1|-|TRBD1
TGTGCCAGCATGGGACAGGGGACCACTGAAGCTTTCTTT
CASMGQGTTEAFF
>TRBV18|TRBJ1-2|many|-
TGTGCCAGCTCACCTTTACCTGACCTGTCCTATGGCTACACCTTC
CASSPLPDLSYGYTF
>TRBV11-2|TRBJ2-7|many|TRBD1
TGTGCCAGCAGCTATAGACAGGGGGCCTACGAGCAGTACTTC
CASSYRQGAYEQYF
>TRBV12-3/TRBV12-4|TRBJ2-7|many|TRBD1
TGTGCCAGCCGGGACAGGGTGAACGAGCAGTACTTC
CASRDRVNEQYF
>TRBV12-5|TRBJ1-1|many|-
TGTGCTAGTGTCCCGGGGTGGAACACTGAAGCTTTCTTT
CASVPGWNTEAFF
>TRBV20-1|TRBJ2-1|many|-
TGCAGTGCAAACAGGGTCAATGAGCAGTTCTTC
CSANRVNEQFF
>TRBV7-2|TRBJ1-1|-|-
TGTGCCAGCAGCTTAGAAGTGGGGAGCACTGAAGCTTTCTTT
CASSLEVGSTEAFF
>TRBV12-3/TRBV12-4|TRBJ2-1|many|-
TGTGCCAGCAGTCCAGATTTTTTGAACAATGAGCAGTTCTTC
CASSPDFLNNEQFF
>TRBV20-1|TRBJ2-7|many|-
TGCAGTGCTAGTAAGGGGCCTCCCTACGAGCAGTACTTC
CSASKGPPYEQYF
>TRBV19|TRBJ2-3|few|-
TGTGCCAGTAGTATAACGGCAGGGGGCGCGGGGGGCACAGATACGCAGTATTTT
CASSITAGGAGGTDTQYF
>TRBV15|TRBJ1-1|-|-
TGTGCCACCAGCCCGAATGGGGGAGCGAACACTGAAGCTTTCTTT
CATSPNGGANTEAFF